Listed below are T cell receptor beta chains from one sample, sequenced in a study of blood T cell repertoires in COVID-19. Sequencing was performed with immunoSEQ multiplex PCR; in TCRdb, only in-frame clones are kept and a portion is missing. In the table there are some 160,000 clones, approximately 80% of which are singletons. The specimen sequenced was peripheral blood. These receptors were obtained from an elderly woman with acute or convalescent COVID-19. Both conserved end residues are part of each CDR3. Only part of the rows carry a size: once, few, many, or a class if the clone is expanded.

J gene | V gene | clone size | CDR3 protein
TRBJ2-4 | TRBV19 | - | CASSIAPLDIQYF
TRBJ2-7 | TRBV11-2 | few | CASSLVGRDEQYF
TRBJ2-5 | TRBV7-2 | - | CASSLGTSGGETQYF
TRBJ1-1 | TRBV7-9 | - | CASSVLTEAFF
TRBJ1-1 | TRBV7-9 | many | CASSSPGQGAQAFF
TRBJ2-1 | TRBV30 | - | CAWRTSGTYNEQFF
TRBJ1-2 | TRBV19 | - | CASSIEGRGAIGYTF
TRBJ2-4 | TRBV5-1 | - | CASSLVQGAAIQYF
TRBJ1-5 | TRBV9 | - | CASSTGTGVSNQPQHF
TRBJ1-3 | TRBV6-6 | - | CASSLAGENTIYF
TRBJ1-1 | TRBV4-2 | - | CASSQSVQGAGTEAFF
TRBJ1-2 | TRBV2 | once | CAMQDRGGYTF
TRBJ1-3 | TRBV5-1 | - | CASSLTGGFGNTIYF
TRBJ1-2 | TRBV4-1 | few | CASSPYRDSYGYTF
TRBJ1-5 | TRBV19 | once | CASSIGTGGGRRNQPQHF
TRBJ2-7 | TRBV6-5 | - | CASSARGTGNNEQYF
TRBJ2-7 | TRBV5-1 | - | CASSLRGNLPDEQYF
TRBJ2-2 | TRBV4-1 | - | CASTRQPDTGELFF
TRBJ2-1 | TRBV4-2 | once | CASSQEPTEAYNEQFF
TRBJ2-1 | TRBV19 | - | CASSIDRGGPSYNEQFF
TRBJ2-1 | TRBV27 | - | CASRRTGSDEQFF
TRBJ1-5 | TRBV30 | - | CAWSTGPGNQPQHF
TRBJ1-6 | TRBV11-3 | - | CASSFGTGNSPLHF
TRBJ1-2 | TRBV28 | - | CASSTRGGLNYGYTF
TRBJ1-1 | TRBV3-1/TRBV3-2 | - | CASSSSSGNTEAFF